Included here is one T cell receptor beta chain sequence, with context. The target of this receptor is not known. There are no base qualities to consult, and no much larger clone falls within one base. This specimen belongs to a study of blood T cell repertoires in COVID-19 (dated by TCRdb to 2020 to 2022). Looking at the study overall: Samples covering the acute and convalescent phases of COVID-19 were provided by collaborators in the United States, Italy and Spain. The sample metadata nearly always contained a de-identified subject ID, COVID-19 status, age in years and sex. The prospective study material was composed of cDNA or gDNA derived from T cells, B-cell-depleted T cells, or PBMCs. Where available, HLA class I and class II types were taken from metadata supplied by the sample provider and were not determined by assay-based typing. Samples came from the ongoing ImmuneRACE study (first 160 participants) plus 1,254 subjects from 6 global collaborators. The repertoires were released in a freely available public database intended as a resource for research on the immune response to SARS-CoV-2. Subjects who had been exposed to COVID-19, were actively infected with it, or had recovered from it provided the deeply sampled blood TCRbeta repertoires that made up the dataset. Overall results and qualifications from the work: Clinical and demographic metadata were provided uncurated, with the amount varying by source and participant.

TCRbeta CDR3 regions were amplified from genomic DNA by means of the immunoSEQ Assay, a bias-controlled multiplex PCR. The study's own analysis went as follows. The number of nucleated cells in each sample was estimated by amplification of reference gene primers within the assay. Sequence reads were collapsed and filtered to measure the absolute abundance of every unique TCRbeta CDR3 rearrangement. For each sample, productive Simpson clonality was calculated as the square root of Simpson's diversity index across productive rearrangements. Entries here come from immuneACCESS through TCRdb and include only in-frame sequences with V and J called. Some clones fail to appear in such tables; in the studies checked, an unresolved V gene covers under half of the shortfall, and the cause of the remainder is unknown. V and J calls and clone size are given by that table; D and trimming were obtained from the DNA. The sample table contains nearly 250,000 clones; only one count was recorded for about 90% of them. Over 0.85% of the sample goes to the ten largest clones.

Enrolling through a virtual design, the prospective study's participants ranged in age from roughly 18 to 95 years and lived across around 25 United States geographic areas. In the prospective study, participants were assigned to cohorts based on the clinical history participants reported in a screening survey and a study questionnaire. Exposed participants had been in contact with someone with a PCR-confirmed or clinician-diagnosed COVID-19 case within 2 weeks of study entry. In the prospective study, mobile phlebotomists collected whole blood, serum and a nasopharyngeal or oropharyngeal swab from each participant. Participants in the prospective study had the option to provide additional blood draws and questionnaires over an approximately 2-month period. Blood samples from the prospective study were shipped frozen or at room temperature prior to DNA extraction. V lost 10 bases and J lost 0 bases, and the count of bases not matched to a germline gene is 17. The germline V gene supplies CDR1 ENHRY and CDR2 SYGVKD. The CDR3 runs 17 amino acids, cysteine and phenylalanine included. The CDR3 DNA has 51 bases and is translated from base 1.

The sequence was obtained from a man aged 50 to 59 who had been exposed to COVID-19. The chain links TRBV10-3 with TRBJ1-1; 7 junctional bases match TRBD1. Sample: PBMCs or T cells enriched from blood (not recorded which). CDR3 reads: CATRPTGTVKMNTEAFF. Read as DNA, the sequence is TGTGCCACCCGTCCTACCGGGACAGTCAAGATGAACACTGAAGCTTTCTTT.